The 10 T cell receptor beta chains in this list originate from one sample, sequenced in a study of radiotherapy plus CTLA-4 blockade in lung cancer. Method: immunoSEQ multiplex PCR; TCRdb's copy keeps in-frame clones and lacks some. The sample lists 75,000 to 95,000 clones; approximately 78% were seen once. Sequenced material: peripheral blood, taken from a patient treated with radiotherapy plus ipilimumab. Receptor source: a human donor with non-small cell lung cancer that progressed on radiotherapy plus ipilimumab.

CDR3 DNA: TGCGCCAGCCGCCCCTCCGCTGGAATTATGATAGATGAGCAGTTCTTC. This translates into CASRPSAGIMIDEQFF. V is TRBV5-1 and J is TRBJ2-1; no firm D call. The V end lost 7 bases, the J end lost 8 bases, and 25 bases lay between the germline ends. The CDR3 totals 16 residues. Germline V gene lookup returns CDR1 SGHRS and CDR2 YFSETQ.

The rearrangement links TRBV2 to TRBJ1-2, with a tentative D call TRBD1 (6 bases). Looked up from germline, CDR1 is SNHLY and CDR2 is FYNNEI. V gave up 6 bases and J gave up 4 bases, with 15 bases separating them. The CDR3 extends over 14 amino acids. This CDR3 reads CASSLPGQLYGYTF. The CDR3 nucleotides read TGTGCCAGCAGCTTACCCGGACAGCTCTATGGCTACACCTTC.

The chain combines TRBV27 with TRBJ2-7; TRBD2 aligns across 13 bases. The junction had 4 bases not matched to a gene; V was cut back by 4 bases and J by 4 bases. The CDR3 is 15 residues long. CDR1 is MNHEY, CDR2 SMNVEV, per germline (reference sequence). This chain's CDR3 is CASSSWTSGSYEQYF. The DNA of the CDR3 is TGTGCCAGCAGTTCCTGGACTAGCGGGAGTTACGAGCAGTACTTC.

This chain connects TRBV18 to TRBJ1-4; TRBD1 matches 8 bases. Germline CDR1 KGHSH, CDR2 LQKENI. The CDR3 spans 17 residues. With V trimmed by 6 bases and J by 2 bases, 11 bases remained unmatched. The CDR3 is CASSPDPGGPTNEKLFF. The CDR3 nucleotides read TGTGCCAGCTCCCCCGACCCAGGGGGCCCGACTAATGAAAAACTGTTTTTT.

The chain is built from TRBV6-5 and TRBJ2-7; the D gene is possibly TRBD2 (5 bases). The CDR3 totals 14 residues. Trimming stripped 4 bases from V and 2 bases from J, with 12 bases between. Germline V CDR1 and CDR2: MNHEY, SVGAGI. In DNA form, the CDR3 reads TGTGCCAGCAGTTCACATCTAGCACCCTACGAGCAGTACTTC. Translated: CASSSHLAPYEQYF.

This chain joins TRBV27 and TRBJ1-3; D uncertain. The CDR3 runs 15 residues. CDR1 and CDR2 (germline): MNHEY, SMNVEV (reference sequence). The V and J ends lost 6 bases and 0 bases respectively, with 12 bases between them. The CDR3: CASSTDASSGNTIYF. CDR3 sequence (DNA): TGTGCCAGCAGCACGGACGCTAGCTCTGGAAACACCATATATTTT.

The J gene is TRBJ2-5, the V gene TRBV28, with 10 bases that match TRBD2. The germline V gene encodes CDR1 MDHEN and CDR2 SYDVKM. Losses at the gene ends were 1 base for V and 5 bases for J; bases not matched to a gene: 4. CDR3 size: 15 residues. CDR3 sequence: CASSLSSGRFETQYF. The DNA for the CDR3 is TGTGCCAGCAGTTTATCTAGCGGGAGATTCGAGACCCAGTACTTC.

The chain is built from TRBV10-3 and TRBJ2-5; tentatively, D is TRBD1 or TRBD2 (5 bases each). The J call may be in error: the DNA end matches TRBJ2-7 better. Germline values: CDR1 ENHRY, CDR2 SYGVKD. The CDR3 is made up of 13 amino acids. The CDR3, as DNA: TGTGCCATCCGGGGCCCCGAAGAGAACGAGCAGTACTTC. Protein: CAIRGPEENEQYF.

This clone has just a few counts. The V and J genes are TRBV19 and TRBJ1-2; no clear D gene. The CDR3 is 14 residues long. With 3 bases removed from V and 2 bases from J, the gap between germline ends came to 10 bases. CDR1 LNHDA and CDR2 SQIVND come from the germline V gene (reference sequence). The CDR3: CASSMMAENYGYTF. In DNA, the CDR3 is TGTGCCAGTAGTATGATGGCGGAGAACTATGGCTACACCTTC. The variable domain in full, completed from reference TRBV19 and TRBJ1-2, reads DGGITQSPKYLFRKEGQNVTLSCEQNLNHDAMYWYRQDPGQGLRLIYYSQIVNDFQKGDIAEGYSVSREKKESFPLTVTSAQKNPTAFYLCASSMMAENYGYTFGSGTRLTVV.

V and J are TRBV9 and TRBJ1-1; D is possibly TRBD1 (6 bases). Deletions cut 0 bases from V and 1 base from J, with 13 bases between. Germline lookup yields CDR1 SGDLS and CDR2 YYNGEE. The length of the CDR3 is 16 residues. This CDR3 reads CASSVATGGSNTEAFF. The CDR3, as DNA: TGTGCCAGCAGCGTAGCGACGGGGGGCTCGAACACTGAAGCTTTCTTT.